This TCR beta chain stems from a study of metastatic and nonmetastatic thyroid tumors. Turning to the study itself: It was across blood and tumor or nodule tissue from malignant and benign thyroid patients that repertoires were compared.

Points on this clone: Antigen: not known. A read error may be the cause here, since a much bigger clone is one base away. The sample carries other DNA sequences with the same CDR3.

CDR3 size: 16 residues. The trim removed 5 bases at V and 3 bases at J, leaving 9 bases unmatched. Germline-derived CDR1 and CDR2 are SGHAT and FQNNGV. Per the original methods: The study took CDR3 differences across clinicopathological groups and made a distant-metastasis classifier for papillary thyroid cancer from them. TCRdb re-called the PCR reads through MiXCR. TCRdb's processing, not the authors', yielded these V and J calls. This table holds about 39,000 clones, around 18% found once. General study findings and limits: Benign nodules reportedly had significantly lower TCR beta diversity than malignant thyroid tumors in blood and tumor.

Thyroid surgery was performed in patients who had received no treatment beforehand. The sequenced sample consisted of tumor tissue. V is TRBV11-2 and J is TRBJ2-1; TRBD1 matches at 8 bases. The TCR originated in a female donor with papillary thyroid cancer or a benign thyroid nodule (not recorded which). Some clones in this sample may be carry-over from other donors' samples. The CDR3 sequence: CASSHAGTGNYNEQFF. DNA for the CDR3: TGTGCCAGCAGCCATGCCGGGACAGGTAACTACAATGAGCAGTTCTTC.